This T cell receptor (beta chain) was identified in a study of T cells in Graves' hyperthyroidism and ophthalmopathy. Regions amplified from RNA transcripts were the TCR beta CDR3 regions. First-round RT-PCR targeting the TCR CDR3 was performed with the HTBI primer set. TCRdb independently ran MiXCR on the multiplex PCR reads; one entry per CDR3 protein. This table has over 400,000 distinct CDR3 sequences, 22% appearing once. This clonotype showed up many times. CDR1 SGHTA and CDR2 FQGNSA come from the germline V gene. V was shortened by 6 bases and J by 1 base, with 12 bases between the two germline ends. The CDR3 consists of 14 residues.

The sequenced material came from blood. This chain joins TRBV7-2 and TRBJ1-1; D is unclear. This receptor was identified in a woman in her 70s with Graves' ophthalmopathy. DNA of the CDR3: TGTGCCAGCAGTCCGAGATTACCGAACACTGAAGCTTTCTTT. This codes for CASSPRLPNTEAFF.